A selection of T cell receptor beta chains follows, all from one sample in a study of T cells after yellow fever vaccination. MiXCR was run by TCRdb on the 5' RACE reads, yielding one entry per CDR3 protein. Of 620,000 or so distinct CDR3 sequences listed, about 15% are singletons. This material consisted of PBMCs, taken 5 days after the first yellow fever vaccination. All receptors come from a man between 18 and 35 years old who received the YFV17D yellow fever vaccine. CDR3s include the opening cysteine and the closing phenylalanine or tryptophan. Fields, in order: CDR3 length, J gene, clone size, D gene, V gene, CDR3 DNA, CDR3 protein. The D gene is left open where the match is weak. The listing skips clone size in some rows; elsewhere it reads once, few, many or a size class.

CDR3 length: 17
J gene: TRBJ2-6
clone size: .
D gene: .
V gene: TRBV7-2
CDR3 DNA: TGTGCCAGCAGCTCGACTTCTGTTCTCTCTGGGGCCAACGTCCTGACTTTC
CDR3 protein: CASSSTSVLSGANVLTF

CDR3 length: 14
J gene: TRBJ2-5
clone size: .
D gene: .
V gene: TRBV4-2
CDR3 DNA: TGTGCCAGCAGCCAAAACCTAAAGCAAGAGACCCAGTACTTC
CDR3 protein: CASSQNLKQETQYF

CDR3 length: 12
J gene: TRBJ1-1
clone size: .
D gene: .
V gene: TRBV5-1
CDR3 DNA: TGCGCCAGCAGCTTGGGGGAGAGTGAAGCTTTCTTT
CDR3 protein: CASSLGESEAFF

CDR3 length: 17
J gene: TRBJ1-6
clone size: few
D gene: .
V gene: TRBV6-1
CDR3 DNA: TGTGCCAGCAGTGATTTCTTGGGGCGGAGGCCCAATTCACCCCTCCACTTT
CDR3 protein: CASSDFLGRRPNSPLHF

CDR3 length: 15
J gene: TRBJ2-3
clone size: .
D gene: TRBD1
V gene: TRBV20-1
CDR3 DNA: TGCAGTGCTAATACAGGGGGTGTGGGCACAGATACGCAGTATTTT
CDR3 protein: CSANTGGVGTDTQYF

CDR3 length: 15
J gene: TRBJ2-3
clone size: many
D gene: .
V gene: TRBV18
CDR3 DNA: TGTGCCAGCTCCACGATGGGGGCGAGAAAAGATACGCAGTATTTT
CDR3 protein: CASSTMGARKDTQYF

CDR3 length: 17
J gene: TRBJ1-1
clone size: .
D gene: .
V gene: TRBV18
CDR3 DNA: TGTGCCAGCTCACCTTACGACCTACAGGGCTCTTACACTGAAGCTTTCTTT
CDR3 protein: CASSPYDLQGSYTEAFF

CDR3 length: 14
J gene: TRBJ2-3
clone size: .
D gene: .
V gene: TRBV21-1
CDR3 DNA: TGTGCCACTCCGGGGCAAAGCCGCACAGATACGCAGTATTTT
CDR3 protein: CATPGQSRTDTQYF

CDR3 length: 13
J gene: TRBJ2-7
clone size: few
D gene: .
V gene: TRBV3-1
CDR3 DNA: TGTGCCAGCGCTCAGGGTATATTCTACGAGCAGTACTTC
CDR3 protein: CASAQGIFYEQYF

CDR3 length: 18
J gene: TRBJ2-3
clone size: many
D gene: TRBD2
V gene: TRBV12-3/TRBV12-4
CDR3 DNA: TGTGCCAGCACTACTCGGTGGGTCGAGCGGGGGGTCACAGATACGCAGTATTTT
CDR3 protein: CASTTRWVERGVTDTQYF

CDR3 length: 14
J gene: TRBJ2-6
clone size: .
D gene: .
V gene: TRBV20-1
CDR3 DNA: TGCAGTGCTAGAGATCTTGCTGGGGCCAACGTCCTGACTTTC
CDR3 protein: CSARDLAGANVLTF

CDR3 length: 11
J gene: TRBJ1-1
clone size: .
D gene: .
V gene: TRBV6-2/TRBV6-3
CDR3 DNA: TGTGCCAGCAACGGTTGGGGGGAAGCTTTCTTT
CDR3 protein: CASNGWGEAFF

CDR3 length: 15
J gene: TRBJ1-4
clone size: few
D gene: .
V gene: TRBV4-1
CDR3 DNA: TGCGCCAGCAGCCAAATCAGTAGAACTAATGAAAAACTGTTTTTT
CDR3 protein: CASSQISRTNEKLFF

CDR3 length: 17
J gene: TRBJ2-5
clone size: many
D gene: TRBD2
V gene: TRBV9
CDR3 DNA: TGTGCCAGCAGCGTAACCCCTAGCGGGGGGGCTCAAGAGACCCAGTACTTC
CDR3 protein: CASSVTPSGGAQETQYF

CDR3 length: 15
J gene: TRBJ2-7
clone size: once
D gene: .
V gene: TRBV20-1
CDR3 DNA: TGCAGTGCTAGAGATCTTGGGGTTAGCTCCTACGAGCAGTACTTC
CDR3 protein: CSARDLGVSSYEQYF

CDR3 length: 14
J gene: TRBJ1-1
clone size: .
D gene: .
V gene: TRBV27
CDR3 DNA: TGTGCCAGCAGTTTACAGGGGCGGGACACTGAAGCTTTCTTT
CDR3 protein: CASSLQGRDTEAFF

CDR3 length: 16
J gene: TRBJ2-3
clone size: .
D gene: .
V gene: TRBV7-2
CDR3 DNA: TGTGCCAGCAGCCGCCAAGGGGGGGGGCGCGGAGATACGCAGTATTTT
CDR3 protein: CASSRQGGGRGDTQYF

CDR3 length: 12
J gene: TRBJ1-1
clone size: .
D gene: .
V gene: TRBV11-2
CDR3 DNA: TGTGCCAGCAGCTTAGAGTGGGCTGAAGCTTTCTTT
CDR3 protein: CASSLEWAEAFF

CDR3 length: 14
J gene: TRBJ2-1
clone size: .
D gene: .
V gene: TRBV2
CDR3 DNA: TGTGCCAGCAAACTCCTAGCCCTCGCCAATGAGCAGTTCTTC
CDR3 protein: CASKLLALANEQFF

CDR3 length: 15
J gene: TRBJ2-3
clone size: few
D gene: TRBD1
V gene: TRBV5-4
CDR3 DNA: TGTGCCAGCAGCAACAGGACAGGATCCACAGATACGCAGTATTTT
CDR3 protein: CASSNRTGSTDTQYF

CDR3 length: 15
J gene: TRBJ2-7
clone size: .
D gene: TRBD2
V gene: TRBV6-2/TRBV6-3
CDR3 DNA: TGTGCCAGCAGTGCCTGGGGGGGAAATCCCTTGGAGCAGTACTTC
CDR3 protein: CASSAWGGNPLEQYF

CDR3 length: 16
J gene: TRBJ2-7
clone size: .
D gene: TRBD1
V gene: TRBV5-4
CDR3 DNA: TGTGCCAGCAGCTTGGCGACAGGGGGAAGTTCCTACGAGCAGTACTTC
CDR3 protein: CASSLATGGSSYEQYF

CDR3 length: 12
J gene: TRBJ1-1
clone size: .
D gene: .
V gene: TRBV7-3
CDR3 DNA: TGTGCCAGCAGCTTAGGGCAGGGGAGGGCTTTCTTT
CDR3 protein: CASSLGQGRAFF

CDR3 length: 17
J gene: TRBJ2-5
clone size: .
D gene: TRBD2
V gene: TRBV27
CDR3 DNA: TGTGCCAGCAGGCCCAACGGAGCGGGGGGGCCAAGAGAGACCCAGTACTTC
CDR3 protein: CASRPNGAGGPRETQYF

CDR3 length: 13
J gene: TRBJ1-3
clone size: .
D gene: .
V gene: TRBV7-9
CDR3 DNA: TGTGCCAGCAGCTTAAGTTTAATCGACACCATATATTTT
CDR3 protein: CASSLSLIDTIYF

CDR3 length: 16
J gene: TRBJ1-5
clone size: many
D gene: .
V gene: TRBV4-3
CDR3 DNA: TGCGCCAGCAGCCAAGATTGGACCAATAGCAATCAGCCCCAGCATTTT
CDR3 protein: CASSQDWTNSNQPQHF

CDR3 length: 14
J gene: TRBJ2-2
clone size: many
D gene: .
V gene: TRBV7-2
CDR3 DNA: TGTGCCAGCAGCCCGACTAGGTCGGCCGGGGAGCTGTTTTTT
CDR3 protein: CASSPTRSAGELFF

CDR3 length: 16
J gene: TRBJ2-5
clone size: .
D gene: TRBD1
V gene: TRBV12-3/TRBV12-4
CDR3 DNA: TGTGCCAGCAGTTTAGGACGGGACAGTCTAGAAGAGACCCAGTACTTC
CDR3 protein: CASSLGRDSLEETQYF

CDR3 length: 12
J gene: TRBJ2-1
clone size: few
D gene: .
V gene: TRBV25-1
CDR3 DNA: TGTGCCAGCAGAGACAGATACAATGAGCAGTTCTTC
CDR3 protein: CASRDRYNEQFF

CDR3 length: 16
J gene: TRBJ2-7
clone size: few
D gene: .
V gene: TRBV7-9
CDR3 DNA: TGTGCCAGCAGCAAAGCCCTGGACACCACCCCCCACGAGCAGTACTTC
CDR3 protein: CASSKALDTTPHEQYF

CDR3 length: 14
J gene: TRBJ1-2
clone size: .
D gene: .
V gene: TRBV18
CDR3 DNA: TGTGCCAGCTCACCAACGTTTGGAGGGTTTGGCTACACCTTC
CDR3 protein: CASSPTFGGFGYTF

CDR3 length: 16
J gene: TRBJ1-2
clone size: many
D gene: .
V gene: TRBV10-3
CDR3 DNA: TGTGCCATCAGTGACAGGGACCCAACAGCTAACTATGGCTACACCTTC
CDR3 protein: CAISDRDPTANYGYTF

CDR3 length: 15
J gene: TRBJ1-6
clone size: few
D gene: .
V gene: TRBV4-3
CDR3 DNA: TGCGCCAGCAGCCAAGTTAGAGGCACCACCCTCCCCCTCCACTTT
CDR3 protein: CASSQVRGTTLPLHF

CDR3 length: 12
J gene: TRBJ2-1
clone size: .
D gene: .
V gene: TRBV11-2
CDR3 DNA: TGTGCCAGCAGCTGGTCCGAGGATGAGCAGTTCTTC
CDR3 protein: CASSWSEDEQFF

CDR3 length: 15
J gene: TRBJ2-1
clone size: .
D gene: TRBD2
V gene: TRBV12-3/TRBV12-4
CDR3 DNA: TGTGCCAGCAGACTCGAGGGAGGGAGCCACAATGAGCAGTTCTTC
CDR3 protein: CASRLEGGSHNEQFF

CDR3 length: 15
J gene: TRBJ1-3
clone size: .
D gene: .
V gene: TRBV2
CDR3 DNA: TGTGCCAGCAGTGGATTAGGGGGAGCTGGAAACACCATATATTTT
CDR3 protein: CASSGLGGAGNTIYF

CDR3 length: 14
J gene: TRBJ2-7
clone size: .
D gene: .
V gene: TRBV5-1
CDR3 DNA: TGCGCCAGCAGCTTGACAGTTACATCCTACGAGCAGTACTTC
CDR3 protein: CASSLTVTSYEQYF

CDR3 length: 15
J gene: TRBJ2-1
clone size: .
D gene: TRBD2
V gene: TRBV5-1
CDR3 DNA: TGCGCCAGCAGCTTTTCCCTAGCGGGGTACAATGAGCAGTTCTTC
CDR3 protein: CASSFSLAGYNEQFF

CDR3 length: 14
J gene: TRBJ1-1
clone size: few
D gene: .
V gene: TRBV20-1
CDR3 DNA: TGCAGTGCTAGAGATTGGCAGTCTGCTTCTCGGGCTTTCTTT
CDR3 protein: CSARDWQSASRAFF

CDR3 length: 15
J gene: TRBJ2-1
clone size: few
D gene: .
V gene: TRBV7-9
CDR3 DNA: TGTGCCAGCAGCTTAGCGCGTAGGCAGGTCGATGAGCAGTTCTTC
CDR3 protein: CASSLARRQVDEQFF

CDR3 length: 14
J gene: TRBJ2-4
clone size: .
D gene: .
V gene: TRBV6-1
CDR3 DNA: TGTGCTGGGGCCCCTGATCTAGCCAAAAACATTCAGTACTTC
CDR3 protein: CAGAPDLAKNIQYF

CDR3 length: 14
J gene: TRBJ2-1
clone size: few
D gene: .
V gene: TRBV10-3
CDR3 DNA: TGTGCCATCAGTGACCTCGAGAGAGGCGATGAGCAGTTCTTC
CDR3 protein: CAISDLERGDEQFF

CDR3 length: 12
J gene: TRBJ1-2
clone size: few
D gene: .
V gene: TRBV7-9
CDR3 DNA: TGTGCCAGCAGCTTAGAGTTCTATGGCTACACCTTC
CDR3 protein: CASSLEFYGYTF

CDR3 length: 13
J gene: TRBJ2-5
clone size: few
D gene: TRBD1
V gene: TRBV5-1
CDR3 DNA: TGCGCCAGCAATGAGGGGGCCGAGGAGACCCAGTACTTC
CDR3 protein: CASNEGAEETQYF

CDR3 length: 12
J gene: TRBJ1-1
clone size: few
D gene: .
V gene: TRBV7-2
CDR3 DNA: TGTGCCAGCAGCTTGTTGCACTCGGGAGCTTTCTTT
CDR3 protein: CASSLLHSGAFF

CDR3 length: 13
J gene: TRBJ2-7
clone size: few
D gene: .
V gene: TRBV15
CDR3 DNA: TGTGCCACCAGCAGAGGGGTCATAGACGAGCAGTACTTC
CDR3 protein: CATSRGVIDEQYF

CDR3 length: 17
J gene: TRBJ2-1
clone size: .
D gene: .
V gene: TRBV5-4
CDR3 DNA: TGTGCCAGCACGCCTGGAGGCGGGGCGAGCTCCTACAATGAGCAGTTCTTC
CDR3 protein: CASTPGGGASSYNEQFF

CDR3 length: 14
J gene: TRBJ2-4
clone size: .
D gene: TRBD1
V gene: TRBV5-6
CDR3 DNA: TGTGCCAGCAGCGTGGGACAGAGGGAAAACATTCAGTACTTC
CDR3 protein: CASSVGQRENIQYF

CDR3 length: 14
J gene: TRBJ1-1
clone size: few
D gene: .
V gene: TRBV12-3/TRBV12-4
CDR3 DNA: TGTGCCAGCAGTACCCGGGGAGGGGAAACTGAAGCTTTCTTT
CDR3 protein: CASSTRGGETEAFF

CDR3 length: 15
J gene: TRBJ1-5
clone size: few
D gene: TRBD1
V gene: TRBV18
CDR3 DNA: TGTGCCAGCTCCGCCGGGACAGGGTGGAATCAGCCCCAGCATTTT
CDR3 protein: CASSAGTGWNQPQHF

CDR3 length: 19
J gene: TRBJ2-3
clone size: few
D gene: TRBD2
V gene: TRBV7-3
CDR3 DNA: TGTGCCAGCAGCGTATCGGGACTAGTTCTTACCCAGAGCACAGATACGCAGTATTTT
CDR3 protein: CASSVSGLVLTQSTDTQYF

CDR3 length: 16
J gene: TRBJ1-5
clone size: .
D gene: TRBD1
V gene: TRBV6-2/TRBV6-3
CDR3 DNA: TGTGCCAGCAGTTACGTGGGACAGGGGTTGAGTCAGCCCCAGCATTTT
CDR3 protein: CASSYVGQGLSQPQHF

CDR3 length: 14
J gene: TRBJ2-2
clone size: .
D gene: TRBD1
V gene: TRBV6-2/TRBV6-3
CDR3 DNA: TGTGCCAGCAGTCGACAGGGGGACACCGGGGAGCTGTTTTTT
CDR3 protein: CASSRQGDTGELFF

CDR3 length: 13
J gene: TRBJ2-5
clone size: .
D gene: .
V gene: TRBV19
CDR3 DNA: TGTGCCAGTCCTCTAAAGACCCAAGAGACCCAGTACTTC
CDR3 protein: CASPLKTQETQYF

CDR3 length: 15
J gene: TRBJ2-3
clone size: .
D gene: .
V gene: TRBV10-1
CDR3 DNA: TGCGCCAGCAGTGAAGAGCCGCTAAACGCAGATACGCAGTATTTT
CDR3 protein: CASSEEPLNADTQYF